What follows is one TCR beta chain and its context. The antigen is unknown. These data originate in a study of vaccination effects on CD4 cells after COVID-19. Study-wide background: It was a median of 72 days after the second dose that post-vaccine samples were obtained.

V shed 7 bases, J shed 8 bases, and the junction held 11 bases outside the gene matches. CDR1 SGHRS and CDR2 YFSETQ come from the germline V gene. The CDR3 runs to 16 residues. Before sequencing, viral peptide pools were used by the ViraFEST assay to expand antigen-specific CD4+ T cells. Scientists isolated CD4+ T cells after a roughly 10-day culture period ended. Two-dose vaccination with either BNT162b2 or mRNA-1273 was given to the participants. The healthy vaccine recipients, who had no prior SARS-CoV-2 infection, showed negative nucleocapsid antibodies. Two million PBMC per well received around 9.3 IU/ml IL-2 and about 10 ug/ml peptides in culture. On both days 3 and 7, half of the culture medium was replaced with IL-2 medium. Data came from immunoSEQ multiplex PCR; TCRdb stores just in-frame clones and leaves some out. The table has 75,000 or so clones, around 74% seen once; the top ten hold around 1%.

This chain connects TRBV5-1 to TRBJ2-1, with 14 bases fitting TRBD2. The clonotype was recovered from a human donor who received a COVID-19 vaccine. Sequencing was performed on CD4+ T cells from PBMCs cultured with HCoV-OC43 spike peptides, taken after COVID-19 vaccination. Documented subset: HCoV-OC43 spike overlapping peptide pool stimulation. CDR3 nucleotides: TGCGCCAGCCGGGGCACCGGGACTAGCGGGGGTTATGAGCAGTTCTTC. This gives the protein CASRGTGTSGGYEQFF.